What follows is one TCR beta chain and its context. The germline gives CDR1 SGHTA, CDR2 FQGTGA. The junction had 17 bases not matched to a gene; V was cut back by 5 bases and J by 8 bases. The CDR3 spans 17 residues. The sample is drawn from a study of blood T cell repertoires in COVID-19. Study at large: Whether acute or convalescent, the COVID-19 samples came from the United States, Italy and Spain. PBMCs, B-cell-depleted T cells, or T cells were the source of the cDNA or gDNA that made up the material.

Per the original data handling: Reference gene primer amplification yielded estimated nucleated cell counts. Generated by immunoSEQ multiplex PCR, the TCRdb table keeps only in-frame clones and is missing some. Clone size and V and J calls were adopted from that table, with D and trimming inferred from the DNA. The table shows about 280,000 clones, with around 86% occurring only once. Material: peripheral blood. The chain employs TRBV7-3 and TRBJ2-1; TRBD2 agrees at 8 bases. The TCR sequence derives from a man aged 50-60 years with acute or convalescent COVID-19. The CDR3: CASSRPGGRGPLDEQFF. The CDR3 nucleotides read TGTGCCAGCAGCCGCCCGGGGGGGAGAGGGCCCTTGGATGAGCAGTTCTTC.